Below, 13 T cell receptor beta chains from the same sample are listed, as sequenced in a study of T cells expressing NK-cell markers. TCRdb re-analyzed the 5' RACE reads; it lists each CDR3 protein once, without DNA. The listing contains about 440,000 distinct CDR3 sequences. The sample was blood T cells: a sorted CD56 or NKG2C T cell subset, CD4+ or CD8+ T cells, or bulk PBMC T cells (not recorded which). These receptors all come from a woman between 18 and 69 years old in good health.

The chain combines TRBV6-2 or TRBV6-3 with TRBJ2-1; TCRdb outputs TRBD2, but without DNA this stays unchecked. Germline lookup yields CDR1 MNHEY and CDR2 SVGEGT. The CDR3 consists of 14 residues. This chain's CDR3 is CASRELAGEDEQFF.

The J gene is TRBJ2-1, the V gene TRBV5-1; no DNA is available, so the TRBD1 call from TCRdb remains unchecked. The CDR3 covers 15 residues. The germline V gene encodes CDR1 SGHRS and CDR2 YFSETQ. The chain's CDR3 is CASSARTGAYNEQFF.

The chain combines TRBV27 with TRBJ1-1; the D gene TCRdb calls, TRBD1, cannot be checked with no DNA. Germline V gene lookup returns CDR1 MNHEY and CDR2 SMNVEV (reference sequence). CDR3 length: 14 amino acids. CDR3 residues: CASRGAGVHAEAFF.

V is TRBV5-6 and J is TRBJ2-7. The V gene's germline CDR1 is SGHDT and CDR2 YYEEEE. The length of the CDR3 is 12 residues. CDR3 sequence: CASSLQNYEQYF. Filled out from reference TRBV5-6 and TRBJ2-7, the complete variable domain reads DAGVTQSPTHLIKTRGQQVTLRCSPKSGHDTVSWYQQALGQGPQFIFQYYEEEERQRGNFPDRFSGHQFPNYSSELNVNALLLGDSALYLCASSLQNYEQYFGPGTRLTVT.

The V call is TRBV4-2, the J call TRBJ1-2; TCRdb returns TRBD1, unconfirmable since there is no DNA. This CDR3 comprises 15 residues. CDR1 and CDR2 (germline): LGHNA, YNFKEQ. The CDR3: CASSQELTGGLGYTF.

The rearrangement uses TRBV12-3 or TRBV12-4 and TRBJ2-7; TCRdb picks TRBD1, but there is no DNA to check that call. The CDR3 sequence is 14 residues long. The CDR3: CASSSHRGIYEQYF.

The rearrangement uses TRBV11-2 and TRBJ2-7. Germline CDR1 is SGHAT and CDR2 is FQNNGV. The CDR3 sequence is 14 residues long. The CDR3 is CASRLSVGFYEQYF.

This CDR3 is CASSLPAGAHNEQFF. This sequence joins TRBV5-1 and TRBJ2-1; the D call of TRBD1 rests on TCRdb alone, since no DNA is present to check it. This CDR3 has 15 residues. Germline V gene data show CDR1 as SGHRS and CDR2 as YFSETQ.

This chain connects TRBV24-1 to TRBJ2-5; as DNA is missing, the TRBD1 call by TCRdb cannot be tested. Germline V gene data show CDR1 as KGHDR and CDR2 as SFDVKD. The CDR3 totals 16 residues. The CDR3 sequence is CATSDGAETAEETQYF.

The chain couples TRBV6-1 to TRBJ2-7; the D gene TCRdb calls, TRBD2, cannot be checked with no DNA. The CDR3 spans 14 residues. Germline values: CDR1 MNHNS, CDR2 SASEGT. CDR3 sequence: CASSWGGYSYEQYF.

The chain is built from TRBV11-2 and TRBJ2-7. This CDR3 is 12 amino acids long. Germline assignment: CDR1 SGHAT and CDR2 FQNNGV. The chain's CDR3 is CASSYTLIEQYF. Full variable domain (missing parts from reference TRBV11-2 and TRBJ2-7): EAGVAQSPRYKIIEKRQSVAFWCNPISGHATLYWYQQILGQGPKLLIQFQNNGVVDDSQLPKDRFSAERLKGVDSTLKIQPAKLEDSAVYLCASSYTLIEQYFGPGTRLTVT.

The chain employs TRBV11-2 and TRBJ2-7; TCRdb proposes TRBD1, but this gene call is untestable without DNA. The V gene's germline CDR1 is SGHAT and CDR2 FQNNGV. The CDR3 length is 15 residues. The CDR3 loop reads CASSDRTGVIYEQYF.

The genes are TRBV12-3 or TRBV12-4 and TRBJ2-5. The CDR3 loop spans 14 amino acids. The CDR3 spells CASSIQIGQETQYF.